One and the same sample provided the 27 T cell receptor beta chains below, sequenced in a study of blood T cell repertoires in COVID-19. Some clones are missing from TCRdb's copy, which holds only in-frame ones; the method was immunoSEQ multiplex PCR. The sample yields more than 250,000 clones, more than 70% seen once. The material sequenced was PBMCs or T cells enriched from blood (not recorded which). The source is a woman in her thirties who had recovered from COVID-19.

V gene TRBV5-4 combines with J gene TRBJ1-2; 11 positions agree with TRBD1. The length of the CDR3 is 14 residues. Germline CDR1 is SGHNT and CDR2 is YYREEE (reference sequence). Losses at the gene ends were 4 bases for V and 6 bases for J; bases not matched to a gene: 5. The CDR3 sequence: CASSQGQGVNGYTF. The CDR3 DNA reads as TGTGCCAGCAGCCAGGGACAGGGGGTAAATGGCTACACCTTC.

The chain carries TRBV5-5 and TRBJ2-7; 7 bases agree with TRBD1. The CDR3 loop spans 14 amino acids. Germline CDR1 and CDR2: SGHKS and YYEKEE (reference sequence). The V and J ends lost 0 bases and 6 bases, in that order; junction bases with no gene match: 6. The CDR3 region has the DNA TGTGCCAGCAGCTTGGCCGTTGAGGGGGCCGAGCAGTACTTC. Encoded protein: CASSLAVEGAEQYF.

Here the CDR3 reads CASSVQRGPIEQFF. The DNA for the CDR3 is TGTGCCAGCAGCGTGCAGCGGGGTCCGATTGAGCAGTTCTTC. J is TRBJ2-1 and V is TRBV9; TRBD2 agrees at 7 bases. The CDR3 has 14 residues. The germline V gene has CDR1 SGDLS and CDR2 YYNGEE. Trimming removed 2 bases from V and 9 bases from J; junction bases left unmatched: 8.

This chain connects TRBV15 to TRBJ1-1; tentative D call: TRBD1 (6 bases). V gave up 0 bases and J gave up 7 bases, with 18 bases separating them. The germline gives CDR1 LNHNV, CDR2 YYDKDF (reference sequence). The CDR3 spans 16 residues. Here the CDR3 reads CATSRDRARGNNEAFF. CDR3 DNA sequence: TGTGCCACCAGCAGAGATCGGGCCAGGGGAAATAATGAAGCTTTCTTT.

The CDR3 nucleotides are TGCGCCAGCAGCCAAGTATCGGGGGGAGGATACAATGAGCAGTTCTTC. As protein: CASSQVSGGGYNEQFF. V and J are TRBV4-1 and TRBJ2-1, with 7 bases fitting TRBD2. The CDR3 loop spans 16 amino acids. CDR1 and CDR2 (germline): MGHRA, YSYEKL. Trimming removed 1 base from V and 4 bases from J; junction bases left unmatched: 7.

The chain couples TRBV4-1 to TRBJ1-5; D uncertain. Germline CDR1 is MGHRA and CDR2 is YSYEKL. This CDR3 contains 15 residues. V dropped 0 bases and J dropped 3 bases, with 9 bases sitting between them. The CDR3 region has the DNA TGCGCCAGCAGCCAAGATCCGGGTGACAATCAGCCCCAGCATTTT. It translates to CASSQDPGDNQPQHF.

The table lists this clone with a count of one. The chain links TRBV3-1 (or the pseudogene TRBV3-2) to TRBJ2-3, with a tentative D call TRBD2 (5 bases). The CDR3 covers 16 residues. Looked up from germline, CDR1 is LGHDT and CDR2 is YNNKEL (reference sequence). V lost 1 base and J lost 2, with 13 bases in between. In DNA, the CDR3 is TGTGCCAGCAGCCAAGTACTTAGCGTTTACACAGATACGCAGTATTTT. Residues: CASSQVLSVYTDTQYF.

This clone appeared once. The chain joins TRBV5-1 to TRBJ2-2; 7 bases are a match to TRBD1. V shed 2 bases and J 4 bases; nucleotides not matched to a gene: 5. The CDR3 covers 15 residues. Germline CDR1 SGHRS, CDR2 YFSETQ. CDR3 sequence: CASSFGRGSTGELFF. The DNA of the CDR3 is TGCGCCAGCAGCTTTGGCAGGGGGAGCACCGGGGAGCTGTTTTTT.

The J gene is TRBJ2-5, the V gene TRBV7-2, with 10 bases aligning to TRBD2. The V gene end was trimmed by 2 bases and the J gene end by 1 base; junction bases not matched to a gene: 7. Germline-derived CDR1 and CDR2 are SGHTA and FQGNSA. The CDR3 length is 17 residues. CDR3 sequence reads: CASSLSVASGGQETQYF. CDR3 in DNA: TGTGCCAGCAGCTTATCTGTCGCTAGCGGGGGCCAAGAGACCCAGTACTTC.

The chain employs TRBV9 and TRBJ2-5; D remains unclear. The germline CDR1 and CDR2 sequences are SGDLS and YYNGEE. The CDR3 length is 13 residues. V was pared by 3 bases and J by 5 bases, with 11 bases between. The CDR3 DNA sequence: TGTGCCAGCAGCGGATCGGGTTGGGAGACCCAGTACTTC. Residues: CASSGSGWETQYF.

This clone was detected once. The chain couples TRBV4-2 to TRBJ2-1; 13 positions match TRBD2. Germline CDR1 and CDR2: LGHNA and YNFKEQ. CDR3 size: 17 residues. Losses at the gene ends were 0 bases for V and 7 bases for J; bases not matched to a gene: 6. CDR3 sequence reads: CASSQDTSGGAGNEQFF. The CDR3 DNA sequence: TGTGCCAGCAGCCAAGATACTAGCGGGGGGGCTGGTAATGAGCAGTTCTTC.

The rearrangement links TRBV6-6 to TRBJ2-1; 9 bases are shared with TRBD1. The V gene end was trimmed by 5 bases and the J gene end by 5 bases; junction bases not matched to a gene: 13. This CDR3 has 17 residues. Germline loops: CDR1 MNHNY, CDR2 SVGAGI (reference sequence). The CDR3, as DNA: TGTGCCAGCAGTCTAGTACGAACAGGGGGCGCGCACAATGAGCAGTTCTTC. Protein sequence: CASSLVRTGGAHNEQFF.

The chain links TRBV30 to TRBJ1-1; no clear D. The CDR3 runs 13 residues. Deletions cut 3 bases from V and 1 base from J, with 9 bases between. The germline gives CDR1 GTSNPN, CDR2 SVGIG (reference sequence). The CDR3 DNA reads TGTGCCTGGAGCGCAGGCGCGAACACTGAAGCTTTCTTT. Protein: CAWSAGANTEAFF. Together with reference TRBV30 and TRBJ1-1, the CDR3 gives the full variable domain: SQTIHQWPATLVQPVGSPLSLECTVEGTSNPNLYWYRQAAGRGLQLLFYSVGIGQISSEVPQNLSASRPQDRQFILSSKKLLLSDSGFYLCAWSAGANTEAFFGQGTRLTVV.

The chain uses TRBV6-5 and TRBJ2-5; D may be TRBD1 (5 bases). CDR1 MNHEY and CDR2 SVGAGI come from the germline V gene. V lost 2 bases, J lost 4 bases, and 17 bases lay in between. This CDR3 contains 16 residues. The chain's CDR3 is CASSYTTGPGVETQYF. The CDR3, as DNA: TGTGCCAGCAGTTACACCACAGGTCCGGGCGTAGAGACCCAGTACTTC.

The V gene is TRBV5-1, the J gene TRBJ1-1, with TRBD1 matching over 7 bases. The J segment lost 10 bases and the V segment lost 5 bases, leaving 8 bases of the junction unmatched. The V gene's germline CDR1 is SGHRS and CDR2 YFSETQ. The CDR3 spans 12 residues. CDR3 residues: CASRNPDRVAFF. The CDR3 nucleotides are TGCGCCAGCAGAAACCCCGACAGGGTAGCTTTCTTT.

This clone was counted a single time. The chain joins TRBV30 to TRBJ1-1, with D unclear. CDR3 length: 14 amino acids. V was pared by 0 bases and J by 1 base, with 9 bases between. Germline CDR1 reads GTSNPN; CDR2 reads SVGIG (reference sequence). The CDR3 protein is CAWSVQGRNTEAFF. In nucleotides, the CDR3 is TGTGCCTGGAGTGTACAAGGGAGGAACACTGAAGCTTTCTTT.

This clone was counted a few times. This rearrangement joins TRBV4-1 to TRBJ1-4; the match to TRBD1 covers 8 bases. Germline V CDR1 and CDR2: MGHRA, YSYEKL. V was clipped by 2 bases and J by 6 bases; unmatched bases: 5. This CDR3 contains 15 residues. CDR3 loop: CASSQPLDRDEKLFF. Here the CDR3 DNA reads TGCGCCAGCAGCCAACCCTTGGACAGGGATGAAAAACTGTTTTTT.

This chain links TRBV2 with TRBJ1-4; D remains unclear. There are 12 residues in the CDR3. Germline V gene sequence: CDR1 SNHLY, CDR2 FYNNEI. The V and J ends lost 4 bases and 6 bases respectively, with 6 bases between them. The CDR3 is CASSGSDEKLFF. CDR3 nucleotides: TGTGCCAGCAGTGGGTCAGATGAAAAACTGTTTTTT.

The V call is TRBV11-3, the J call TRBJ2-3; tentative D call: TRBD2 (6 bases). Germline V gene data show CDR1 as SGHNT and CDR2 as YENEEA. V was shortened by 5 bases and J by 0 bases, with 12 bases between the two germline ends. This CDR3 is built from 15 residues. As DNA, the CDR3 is TGTGCCAGCAGCGCGGGGACGACTAGCACAGATACGCAGTATTTT. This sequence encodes CASSAGTTSTDTQYF.

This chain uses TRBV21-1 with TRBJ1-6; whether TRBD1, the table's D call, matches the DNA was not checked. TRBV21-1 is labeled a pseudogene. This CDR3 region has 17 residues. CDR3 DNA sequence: TGTGCCAGCAGCAAAGAGGGTGCGGGACAGGGTAATTCACCCCTCCACTTT. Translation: CASSKEGAGQGNSPLHF.

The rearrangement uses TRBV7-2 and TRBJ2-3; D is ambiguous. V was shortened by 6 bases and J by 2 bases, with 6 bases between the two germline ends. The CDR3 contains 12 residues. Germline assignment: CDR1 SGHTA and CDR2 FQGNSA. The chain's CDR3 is CASRLDTDTQYF. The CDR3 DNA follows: TGTGCCAGCAGGCTAGACACAGATACGCAGTATTTT.

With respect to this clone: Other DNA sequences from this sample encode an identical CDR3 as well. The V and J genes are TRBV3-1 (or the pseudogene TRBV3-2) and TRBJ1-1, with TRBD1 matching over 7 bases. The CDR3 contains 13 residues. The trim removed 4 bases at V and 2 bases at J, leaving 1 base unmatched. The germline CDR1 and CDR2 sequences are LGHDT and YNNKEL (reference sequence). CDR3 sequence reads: CASSLGGNTEAFF. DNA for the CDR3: TGTGCCAGCAGCCTAGGGGGCAACACTGAAGCTTTCTTT.

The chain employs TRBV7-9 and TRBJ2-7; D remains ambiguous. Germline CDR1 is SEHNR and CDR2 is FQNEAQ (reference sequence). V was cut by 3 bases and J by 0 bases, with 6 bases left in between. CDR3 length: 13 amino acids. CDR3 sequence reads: CASSFSVSYEQYF. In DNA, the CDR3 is TGTGCCAGCAGCTTCTCAGTCTCCTACGAGCAGTACTTC.

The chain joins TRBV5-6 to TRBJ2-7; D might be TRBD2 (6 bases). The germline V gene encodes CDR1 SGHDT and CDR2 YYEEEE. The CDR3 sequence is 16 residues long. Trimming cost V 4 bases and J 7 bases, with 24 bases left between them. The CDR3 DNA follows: TGTGCCAGCAGCACCGGGCGGAGGGCCGCTTGGGGGGAGCAGTACTTC. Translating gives CASSTGRRAAWGEQYF.

CDR3 region: CASSENVQAIYGYTF. The CDR3 DNA follows: TGTGCCAGCAGTGAGAACGTCCAAGCCATCTATGGCTACACCTTC. The J gene is TRBJ1-2, the V gene TRBV6-1; D not resolved. This CDR3 is built from 15 residues. Trimming stripped 3 bases from V and 4 bases from J, with 15 bases between. Looked up from germline, CDR1 is MNHNS and CDR2 is SASEGT.

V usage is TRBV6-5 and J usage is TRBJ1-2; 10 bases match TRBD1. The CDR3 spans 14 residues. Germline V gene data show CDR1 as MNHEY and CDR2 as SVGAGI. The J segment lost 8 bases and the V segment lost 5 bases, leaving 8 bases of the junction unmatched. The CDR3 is CASSRGTGEDGYTF. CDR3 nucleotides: TGTGCCAGCAGTCGAGGGACAGGGGAAGACGGCTACACCTTC.

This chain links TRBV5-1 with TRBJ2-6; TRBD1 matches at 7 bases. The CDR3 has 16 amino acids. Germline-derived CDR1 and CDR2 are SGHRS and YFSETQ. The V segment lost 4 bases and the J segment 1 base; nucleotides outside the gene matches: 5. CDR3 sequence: CASSTGTASGANVLTF. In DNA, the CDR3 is TGCGCCAGCAGCACCGGGACAGCTTCTGGGGCCAACGTCCTGACTTTC.